This T cell receptor beta chain was obtained from a study of OX40 agonist ivuxolimab in advanced cancers. Whole-study findings and limits: CD4+ and CD8+ blood T cells expanded clonally by week 6 at 0.1 to 3.0 mg/kg. The study did not work out the antigen specificity of the expanded peripheral T cells.

Only in-frame clones appear in the TCRdb table, and some are missing; sequencing was by immunoSEQ multiplex PCR. The table shows approximately 50,000 clones, with roughly 84% occurring only once. This CDR3 has 11 residues. Trimming took 6 bases from V and 5 from J, leaving 4 bases between them. From germline, CDR1 is MNHEY and CDR2 SVGAGI. The sampling schedule covered blood at baseline, cycle 4 day 1, and cycle 7 day 1. This clone was seen a few times. The target antigen is unknown. The rearrangement links TRBV6-5 to TRBJ1-4; D unclear. The sequences come from CD4+ or CD8+ T cells sorted from blood, collected in a trial of the OX40 agonist ivuxolimab. The sequence came from an adult with an advanced solid tumor such as melanoma, head and neck, liver or kidney cancer. The CDR3, as DNA: TGTGCCAGCAGGCTGAATGAAAAACTGTTTTTT. Its protein product is CASRLNEKLFF.